Shown below are 23 T cell receptor beta chains from a single sample sequenced in a study of blood T cell repertoires in COVID-19. Libraries were prepared by immunoSEQ multiplex PCR; TCRdb keeps only in-frame clonotypes and omits some of them. The table records roughly 120,000 clones, 70% to 90% of them present only once. The sample comprised peripheral blood. Receptors originate from a man aged 40-55 years with acute or convalescent COVID-19.

The chain combines TRBV3-1 (or the pseudogene TRBV3-2) with TRBJ2-7, with 7 bases identical to TRBD2. V lost 1 base and J lost 7; bases outside the gene matches: 1. The germline gives CDR1 LGHDT, CDR2 YNNKEL (reference sequence). CDR3 length equals 12 residues. In DNA form, the CDR3 reads TGTGCCAGCAGCCAAGGCGGGGGAGAGCAGTACTTC. It translates to CASSQGGGEQYF.

V gene TRBV10-2 combines with J gene TRBJ1-5; the D gene is possibly TRBD1 (6 bases). The CDR3 loop spans 11 amino acids. Germline V lookup: CDR1 WSHSY, CDR2 SAAADI. Deletions cut 3 bases from V and 12 bases from J, with 9 bases between. The CDR3 bases are TGCGCCAGCAGTGAAGGCAGGGGCCAGCATTTT. Its protein is CASSEGRGQHF.

The chain couples TRBV2 to TRBJ1-4, with no clear D. The length of the CDR3 is 14 residues. CDR1 and CDR2 (germline): SNHLY, FYNNEI. V was cut by 9 bases and J by 5 bases, with 16 bases left in between. The CDR3 here is CASSRRFLNEKLFF. The CDR3 DNA reads as TGTGCCAGTTCGCGGAGGTTCCTAAATGAAAAACTGTTTTTT.

For this clone: The sample contains more than one DNA sequence encoding this CDR3. The chain employs TRBV3-1 (or the pseudogene TRBV3-2) and TRBJ2-3; D is perhaps TRBD1 (5 bases). Germline V gene lookup returns CDR1 LGHDT and CDR2 YNNKEL (reference sequence). The V and J ends lost 0 bases and 4 bases respectively, with 8 bases between them. This CDR3 has 14 residues. This CDR3 is CASSQDWGADTQYF. DNA of the CDR3: TGTGCCAGCAGCCAAGATTGGGGCGCAGATACGCAGTATTTT.

V gene TRBV2 combines with J gene TRBJ1-1; TRBD1 aligns across 7 bases. The germline gives CDR1 SNHLY, CDR2 FYNNEI. The CDR3 is made up of 14 amino acids. V dropped 6 bases and J dropped 3; count of bases not matched to a gene: 7. CDR3 sequence reads: CASSDGTEDTEAFF. The DNA of the CDR3 is TGTGCCAGCAGCGACGGGACAGAGGACACTGAAGCTTTCTTT.

V is TRBV5-1 and J is TRBJ2-2; no clear D. CDR1 is SGHRS and CDR2 is YFSETQ in the germline V gene. The CDR3 extends over 15 amino acids. V shed 0 bases and J shed 2 bases, with 8 bases lying between them. CDR3 nucleotides: TGCGCCAGCAGCTTGGTGGTAGATAACACCGGGGAGCTGTTTTTT. It encodes CASSLVVDNTGELFF.

The rearrangement links TRBV2 to TRBJ2-2; 7 positions agree with TRBD2. Looked up from germline, CDR1 is SNHLY and CDR2 is FYNNEI. The CDR3 is 15 residues long. J gave up 5 bases and V 6 bases, and 9 bases lay outside the gene matches. CDR3 in amino acids: CASSARLARTGELFF. The CDR3 nucleotides read TGTGCCAGCAGCGCCCGACTAGCAAGGACCGGGGAGCTGTTTTTT.

The genes are TRBV12-3 or TRBV12-4 and TRBJ1-1, with D possibly matching TRBD1 (6 bases). The CDR3 totals 13 residues. Trimming cost V 5 bases and J 6 bases, with 13 bases left between them. The CDR3 sequence: CASSPTGLAEAFF. DNA of the CDR3: TGTGCCAGCAGTCCTACAGGGCTCGCTGAAGCTTTCTTT.

The V gene is TRBV5-8, the J gene TRBJ2-3; 7 nucleotides match TRBD2. The CDR3 covers 14 residues. With V trimmed by 0 bases and J by 6 bases, 4 bases remained unmatched. The germline CDR1 and CDR2 sequences are SGHTS and YDEGEE. The CDR3: CASSLELAKDTQYF. The DNA of the CDR3 is TGTGCCAGCAGCTTGGAACTAGCGAAGGATACGCAGTATTTT.

The V call is TRBV6-5, the J call TRBJ1-3; D remains ambiguous. The CDR3 is made up of 13 amino acids. The germline CDR1 and CDR2 sequences are MNHEY and SVGAGI. Trimming left V 4 bases short and J 10 bases short, with 14 bases between. The CDR3 region has the DNA TGTGCCAGCAGTTCCCGGGAGGGTAGGACCATATATTTT. It encodes CASSSREGRTIYF.

This clone appeared a single time. This chain joins TRBV11-3 and TRBJ2-2; perhaps TRBD2 as D (6 bases). Trimming removed 5 bases at V and 9 bases at J, with 13 bases between. Germline V gene lookup returns CDR1 SGHNT and CDR2 YENEEA. There are 13 residues in the CDR3. CDR3: CASSVGRGRELFF. DNA of the CDR3: TGTGCCAGCAGCGTAGGGCGGGGTCGGGAGCTGTTTTTT.

This chain uses TRBV5-1 with TRBJ2-1; 10 positions agree with TRBD2. Germline assignment: CDR1 SGHRS and CDR2 YFSETQ. This CDR3 comprises 15 residues. V trimming: 1 base; J trimming: 10 bases; junction bases outside the gene matches: 8. The CDR3 nucleotides read TGCGCCAGCAGCTTGCGAGCGGGGGGGCGATACGAGCAGTTCTTC. Translated, it gives CASSLRAGGRYEQFF. The full variable domain, in which reference TRBV5-1 and TRBJ2-1 provide the parts outside the CDR3, is KAGVTQTPRYLIKTRGQQVTLSCSPISGHRSVSWYQQTPGQGLQFLFEYFSETQRNKGNFPGRFSGRQFSNSRSEMNVSTLELGDSALYLCASSLRAGGRYEQFFGPGTRLTVL.

In its sample, this clone was seen once. The chain links TRBV7-9 to TRBJ1-1; TRBD1 is a possible D gene (6 bases). Trimming took off 3 bases at V and 8 bases at J, with 19 bases between the two ends. The CDR3 has 15 amino acids. Per germline, CDR1 SEHNR and CDR2 FQNEAQ (reference sequence). The CDR3 loop reads CASSFAGTPRMEAFF. The CDR3 DNA sequence: TGTGCCAGCAGCTTTGCCGGGACACCGCGTATGGAAGCTTTCTTT.

V gene TRBV7-8 combines with J gene TRBJ1-3; weak D call: TRBD1 (6 bases). V was clipped by 7 bases and J by 7 bases, with 17 bases between them. Germline V gene lookup returns CDR1 SGHVS and CDR2 FQNEAQ. The CDR3 runs to 14 residues. This CDR3 reads CASIKHGTRNTIYF. DNA of the CDR3: TGTGCCAGCATCAAACACGGGACAAGGAACACCATATATTTT.

The V call is TRBV29-1, the J call TRBJ2-7; D may be TRBD1 (6 bases). From germline, CDR1 is SQVTM and CDR2 ANQGSEA. This CDR3 region has 13 residues. Trimming pared 4 bases from V and 1 base from J, leaving 11 bases between. CDR3 sequence: CSVGQGPSYEQYF. The CDR3 DNA reads TGCAGCGTTGGGCAGGGGCCTTCCTACGAGCAGTACTTC.

The table lists this clone with a count of one. The chain joins TRBV11-3 to TRBJ2-5; 8 positions match TRBD2. The length of the CDR3 is 13 residues. Germline values: CDR1 SGHNT, CDR2 YENEEA. With V trimmed by 3 bases and J by 7 bases, 4 bases remained unmatched. CDR3 sequence reads: CASSFGGARTQYF. The CDR3 region has the DNA TGTGCCAGCAGCTTCGGGGGGGCGAGGACCCAGTACTTC.

This clone was observed a single time. The rearrangement links TRBV29-1 to TRBJ1-5; TRBD1 is a possible D gene (5 bases). Trimming cost V 6 bases and J 2 bases, with 17 bases left between them. The CDR3 extends over 15 amino acids. From germline, CDR1 is SQVTM and CDR2 ANQGSEA. CDR3 in amino acids: CSVLLQGGGNQPQHF. CDR3 DNA sequence: TGCAGCGTACTACTCCAAGGAGGGGGCAATCAGCCCCAGCATTTT. The full variable domain, in which reference TRBV29-1 and TRBJ1-5 provide the parts outside the CDR3, is SAVISQKPSRDICQRGTSLTIQCQVDSQVTMMFWYRQQPGQSLTLIATANQGSEATYESGFVIDKFPISRPNLTFSTLTVSNMSPEDSSIYLCSVLLQGGGNQPQHFGDGTRLSIL.

The gene calls are TRBV6-5 and TRBJ2-2, with TRBD1 matching 8 bases. V lost 6 bases and J lost 4; bases outside the gene matches: 4. Germline V gene data show CDR1 as MNHEY and CDR2 as SVGAGI. This CDR3 contains 14 residues. The CDR3 is CASSRGLGTGELFF. CDR3 in DNA: TGTGCCAGCAGCAGGGGGCTCGGCACCGGGGAGCTGTTTTTT.

This chain connects TRBV12-3 or TRBV12-4 to TRBJ2-2, with D unclear. The CDR3 contains 12 residues. Trimming took 7 bases from V and 3 from J, leaving 6 bases between them. The CDR3 DNA reads TGTGCCAGCACCTTGTACACCGGGGAGCTGTTTTTT. As protein: CASTLYTGELFF.

As to this clone: Other DNA sequences of this sample code for an identical CDR3. This rearrangement joins TRBV18 to TRBJ1-6; D gene ambiguous. Trimming pared 2 bases from V and 7 bases from J, leaving 9 bases between. Germline values: CDR1 KGHSH, CDR2 LQKENI. CDR3 length: 14 residues. CDR3 nucleotide sequence: TGTGCCAGCTCACCAAGCGGGCAAAATTCACCCCTCCACTTT. Translated: CASSPSGQNSPLHF.

The chain links TRBV6-5 to TRBJ2-7; the D gene is possibly TRBD1 (5 bases). Germline CDR1 MNHEY, CDR2 SVGAGI. The CDR3 length is 15 residues. V dropped 0 bases and J dropped 0 bases, with 9 bases sitting between them. The CDR3 DNA is TGTGCCAGCAGTTACTCTTGGACAAGCTCCTACGAGCAGTACTTC. Translated, it gives CASSYSWTSSYEQYF.

The chain is built from TRBV19 and TRBJ1-5; D might be TRBD1 (6 bases). There are 16 residues in the CDR3. The germline V gene encodes CDR1 LNHDA and CDR2 SQIVND (reference sequence). V dropped 9 bases and J dropped 1 base, with 19 bases sitting between them. CDR3 bases: TGTGCCAGCAAGGGGGAGGGGTATAGGAGCAATCAGCCCCAGCATTTT. It yields the protein CASKGEGYRSNQPQHF.

The chain couples TRBV12-3 or TRBV12-4 to TRBJ2-1; D is possibly TRBD2 (6 bases). V was cut by 5 bases and J by 10 bases, with 12 bases left in between. The CDR3 length is 12 residues. CDR3 protein: CASSARRGEQFF. CDR3 DNA: TGTGCCAGCAGTGCCCGCCGGGGGGAGCAGTTCTTC.